This passage covers 14 T cell receptor beta chains from one sample sequenced in a study of blood T cell repertoires in COVID-19. TCRdb keeps only in-frame clones here, not all; method: immunoSEQ multiplex PCR. The sample holds around 71,000 clones, roughly 80% seen once. The specimen was peripheral blood. Receptors were obtained from a man in his 70s with acute or convalescent COVID-19.

The rearrangement uses TRBV4-2 and TRBJ2-7; D not resolved. Germline V gene sequence: CDR1 LGHNA, CDR2 YNFKEQ. The CDR3 length is 15 residues. V lost 0 bases to trimming and J lost 3 bases, with 12 bases between them. The CDR3, as DNA: TGTGCCAGCAGCCAAGAAGGCTCAGGAATCTACGAGCAGTACTTC. This sequence encodes CASSQEGSGIYEQYF.

This clone was picked up one time. The chain combines TRBV5-4 with TRBJ2-7; 16 nucleotides agree with TRBD2. The CDR3 contains 17 residues. CDR1 is SGHNT and CDR2 is YYREEE in the germline V gene (reference sequence). The ends lost 4 bases at V and 2 bases at J; junction bases unmatched: 6. CDR3 sequence reads: CASSSPGLAGGPYEQYF. CDR3 bases: TGTGCCAGCAGCAGCCCGGGACTAGCGGGAGGGCCCTACGAGCAGTACTTC.

The chain has TRBV10-3 and TRBJ1-1; D is unclear. Per the germline V gene, CDR1 is ENHRY and CDR2 is SYGVKD. Trimming left V 8 bases short and J 1 base short, with 8 bases between. The CDR3 is 12 amino acids. The CDR3 protein is CAIRRENTEAFF. The CDR3 DNA is TGTGCCATCCGTCGGGAGAACACTGAAGCTTTCTTT.

Remarks on this clone: This CDR3 fails to terminate in the conserved phenylalanine or tryptophan, so it likely reflects a read error. The DNA is left out, because the CDR3 cannot be placed on it with certainty; the CDR3 is given as TCRdb lists it. The gene calls are TRBV21-1 and TRBJ1-1; the DNA was not compared with TRBD1, the D call given in the table. TRBV21-1 is termed a pseudogene. The CDR3 has 11 residues if both end residues are counted. CDR3 sequence: CASSHTGQGAR.

In this sample, this clone turned up once. V is TRBV6-5 and J is TRBJ2-1; D call uncertain. Trimming pared 6 bases from V and 7 bases from J, leaving 13 bases between. Germline values: CDR1 MNHEY, CDR2 SVGAGI. This CDR3 contains 13 residues. The DNA for the CDR3 is TGTGCCAGCAGCCTTATAAGACAAAATGAGCAGTTCTTC. It is translated as CASSLIRQNEQFF.

This clone has only one observation. The rearrangement links TRBV2 to TRBJ2-7; D gene unclear. The length of the CDR3 is 13 residues. Trimming removed 9 bases at V and 3 bases at J, with 15 bases between. The germline V gene has CDR1 SNHLY and CDR2 FYNNEI. The CDR3 sequence is CASILSSFYEQYF. The CDR3 DNA follows: TGTGCCAGTATACTATCTTCTTTCTACGAGCAGTACTTC.

The CDR3 DNA reads as TGTGCCAGCAGCTCCGATTCTAGCGGGAGCGCAGATACGCAGTATTTT. Translating it yields CASSSDSSGSADTQYF. V and J are TRBV7-7 and TRBJ2-3, with 10 bases that match TRBD2. This CDR3 comprises 16 residues. Germline V gene data show CDR1 as SSHAT and CDR2 as FNYEAQ (reference sequence). The V and J ends lost 4 bases and 4 bases, in that order; junction bases with no gene match: 8.

V gene TRBV10-1 combines with J gene TRBJ2-1; the match to TRBD2 covers 9 bases. CDR3 size: 16 residues. Trimming at V came to 0 bases and at J to 0 bases, leaving 0 bases not matched to a gene. The germline V gene encodes CDR1 WNHNN and CDR2 SYGVQD (reference sequence). CDR3: CASSESSGSSYNEQFF. The CDR3, as DNA: TGCGCCAGCAGTGAGTCTAGCGGGAGCTCCTACAATGAGCAGTTCTTC.

This clone was counted between two and nine times. This sequence joins TRBV9 and TRBJ2-7; D perhaps matches TRBD2 (5 bases). V lost 4 bases to trimming and J lost 0 bases, with 8 bases between them. The CDR3 is 13 amino acids. The germline V gene has CDR1 SGDLS and CDR2 YYNGEE. The CDR3 sequence: CASSTGSSYEQYF. The DNA for the CDR3 is TGTGCCAGCAGCACGGGGAGCTCCTACGAGCAGTACTTC.

This chain uses TRBV20-1 with TRBJ1-1; D perhaps matches TRBD1 (6 bases). Per germline, CDR1 DFQATT and CDR2 SNEGSKA (reference sequence). The ends were cut back, 7 bases at V and 4 bases at J, with 7 bases in the middle. This CDR3 contains 10 residues. The CDR3 protein is CSGGLTEAFF. DNA for the CDR3: TGCAGTGGGGGGCTCACTGAAGCTTTCTTT.

The CDR3 loop is CASSVTGGDEKLFF. In DNA, the CDR3 is TGTGCCAGTAGCGTGACAGGGGGCGATGAAAAACTGTTTTTT. The rearrangement links TRBV19 to TRBJ1-4; 10 positions agree with TRBD1. With V trimmed by 6 bases and J by 6 bases, 4 bases remained unmatched. Germline V gene lookup returns CDR1 LNHDA and CDR2 SQIVND (reference sequence). The CDR3 totals 14 residues.

This clone was seen just once. The V gene is TRBV5-8, the J gene TRBJ2-5; D is unclear. V was clipped by 1 base and J by 2 bases, with 9 bases between them. The CDR3 totals 14 residues. Germline V CDR1 and CDR2: SGHTS, YDEGEE. For the CDR3, the DNA is TGTGCCAGCAGCTTGCCTAACAGTCAAGAGACCCAGTACTTC. Amino acid sequence: CASSLPNSQETQYF. Full variable domain (remainder filled in from reference TRBV5-8 and TRBJ2-5): EAGVTQSPTHLIKTRGQQATLRCSPISGHTSVYWYQQALGLGLQFLLWYDEGEERNRGNFPPRFSGRQFPNYSSELNVNALELEDSALYLCASSLPNSQETQYFGPGTRLLVL.

The rearrangement joins TRBV15 to TRBJ1-5; TRBD1 matches at 8 bases. CDR3 size: 13 residues. The germline gives CDR1 LNHNV, CDR2 YYDKDF (reference sequence). V shed 7 bases, J shed 5 bases, and the junction held 4 bases outside the gene matches. CDR3 DNA sequence: TGTGCCACCACAGGGGGCGCGGATCAGCCCCAGCATTTT. Protein product: CATTGGADQPQHF.

The chain couples TRBV24-1 to TRBJ1-2, with D perhaps TRBD1 (6 bases). The CDR3 has 13 amino acids. CDR1 and CDR2 from the germline V gene are KGHDR and SFDVKD. V lost 5 bases and J lost 6, with 12 bases in between. CDR3 region: CATSVRGADGYTF. The CDR3 bases are TGTGCCACCAGTGTCAGGGGTGCGGATGGCTACACCTTC.